A selection of T cell receptor beta chains follows, all from one sample in a study of control samples from healthy donors and cancer patients. Using immunoSEQ multiplex PCR, the repertoire was profiled, and TCRdb retains in-frame clones only, with some absent. Of tens of thousands of clones in the sample, around 90% were seen once. The source material was PBMCs. These receptors came from a woman aged 55-70 years with head and neck cancer. CDR3s include the opening cysteine and the closing phenylalanine or tryptophan. D genes are given only for firm matches. Size is stated for part of the rows, as once, few or many counts, or as a class when the clone is expanded.

D: -; J: TRBJ2-2; V: TRBV5-1; size: -; DNA: TGCGCCAGCAGCCCGAGGGGGGTAAACACCGGGGAGCTGTTTTTT; CDR3: CASSPRGVNTGELFF
D: TRBD1; J: TRBJ2-7; V: TRBV19; size: -; DNA: TGTGCCAGTAGTTCTACTTCCGGGACAGGGGGCTCCTACGAGCAGTACTTC; CDR3: CASSSTSGTGGSYEQYF
D: TRBD2; J: TRBJ2-7; V: TRBV19; size: -; DNA: TGTGCCAGTAGTATAGCAGCGGGAAAAGAGGGCTACGAGCAGTACTTC; CDR3: CASSIAAGKEGYEQYF
D: TRBD1; J: TRBJ1-4; V: TRBV28; size: once; DNA: TGTGCCAGCAGTTTCGGGATGAGAACGACAGGGGTGTTGAGTAATGAAAAACTGTTTTTT; CDR3: CASSFGMRTTGVLSNEKLFF
D: TRBD1; J: TRBJ2-1; V: TRBV7-6; size: -; DNA: TGTGCCAGCAGCCTAGATGGGACAGGGGCGCGTGAGCAGTTCTTC; CDR3: CASSLDGTGAREQFF
D: TRBD1; J: TRBJ2-7; V: TRBV25-1; size: -; DNA: TGTGCCAGCAGTGAATTCGGGGGGACAGGGGGCTTTTACGAGCAGTACTTC; CDR3: CASSEFGGTGGFYEQYF
D: TRBD1; J: TRBJ1-2; V: TRBV19; size: -; DNA: TGTGCCAGTGCACAGGGGGCACGGGGCTACACCTTC; CDR3: CASAQGARGYTF
D: -; J: TRBJ1-1; V: TRBV7-9; size: -; DNA: TGTGCCAGCAGCTTTCCCCCCGGGACTCTTGAAGCTTTCTTT; CDR3: CASSFPPGTLEAFF
D: -; J: TRBJ1-1; V: TRBV6-1; size: -; DNA: TGTGCCAGCAGTGAAGGGGTGGAGAACACTGAAGCTTTCTTT; CDR3: CASSEGVENTEAFF
D: TRBD1; J: TRBJ1-1; V: TRBV18; size: -; DNA: TGTGCCAGCTCACCCCAGGGACAGCCAGACACTGAAGCTTTCTTT; CDR3: CASSPQGQPDTEAFF
D: -; J: TRBJ1-5; V: TRBV10-2; size: -; DNA: TGCGCCAGCAGTGAGGGTAGGGGTGGCAATCAGCCCCAGCATTTT; CDR3: CASSEGRGGNQPQHF
D: -; J: TRBJ1-6; V: TRBV19; size: -; DNA: TGTGCCAGTAGCAAAGTGGCAGGCCTAAGCTCCTATAATTCACCCCTCCACTTT; CDR3: CASSKVAGLSSYNSPLHF
D: TRBD1; J: TRBJ1-4; V: TRBV13; size: -; DNA: TGTGCCAGCAGCCCAGACAGGGCTTCCGAAAAACTGTTTTTT; CDR3: CASSPDRASEKLFF
D: -; J: TRBJ2-1; V: TRBV13; size: -; DNA: TGTGCCAGCAGCGAAAACGCGGGACAGCTTAACAATGAGCAGTTCTTC; CDR3: CASSENAGQLNNEQFF
D: -; J: TRBJ1-5; V: TRBV2; size: -; DNA: TGTGCCAGCAGTGATAGGACAGTGGGGCAGCCCCAGCATTTT; CDR3: CASSDRTVGQPQHF
D: -; J: TRBJ2-1; V: TRBV3-1/TRBV3-2; size: few; DNA: TGTGCCAGCAGCCGACAGCGGCCGGAGTACAATGAGCAGTTCTTC; CDR3: CASSRQRPEYNEQFF
D: TRBD2; J: TRBJ2-1; V: TRBV19; size: -; DNA: TGTGCCAGTAGTATCGGTGGGGGACTAGCGGGAGGGAAGGTCCACAATGAGCAGTTCTTC; CDR3: CASSIGGGLAGGKVHNEQFF
D: TRBD1; J: TRBJ2-7; V: TRBV27; size: -; DNA: TGTGCCAGCAGTGTACCAGGACAGGGGTCCCCCCAGTACTTC; CDR3: CASSVPGQGSPQYF
D: -; J: TRBJ2-5; V: TRBV6-5; size: once; DNA: TGTGCCAGCAGAGCCGAGGCCGTGGAGACCCAGTACTTC; CDR3: CASRAEAVETQYF
D: TRBD2; J: TRBJ2-3; V: TRBV2; size: -; DNA: TGTGCCAGCAGTGCCGGGACTAGCGGGAGTGTGGGTACGCAGTATTTT; CDR3: CASSAGTSGSVGTQYF
D: -; J: TRBJ2-7; V: TRBV20-1; size: few; DNA: TGCAGTGCTAGAGATTACCCCGAGCAGTACTTC; CDR3: CSARDYPEQYF
D: -; J: TRBJ1-1; V: TRBV7-2; size: -; DNA: TGTGCCAGCAGCTTAGTCGGACTGCCGAACACTGAAGCTTTCTTT; CDR3: CASSLVGLPNTEAFF
D: TRBD1; J: TRBJ1-1; V: TRBV11-1; size: -; DNA: TGTGCCAGCAGCTTTCAGGGGGACACTGAAGCTTTCTTT; CDR3: CASSFQGDTEAFF
D: -; J: TRBJ2-3; V: TRBV19; size: -; DNA: TGTGCCAGTACCACCGGACGGTTCCCGAGCACAGATACGCAGTATTTT; CDR3: CASTTGRFPSTDTQYF
D: -; J: TRBJ1-6; V: TRBV18; size: -; DNA: TGTGCCAGCTCACCAGGAGGAAATTCACCCCTCCACTTT; CDR3: CASSPGGNSPLHF
D: -; J: TRBJ2-2; V: TRBV15; size: -; DNA: TGTGCCACCAGCAGAGAGGGGGAGGGGGCCGACACCGGGGAGCTGTTTTTT; CDR3: CATSREGEGADTGELFF
D: TRBD1; J: TRBJ1-5; V: TRBV2; size: -; DNA: TGTGCCAGCAGTAAGGACAGGGGGAATCAGCCCCAGCATTTT; CDR3: CASSKDRGNQPQHF
D: TRBD1; J: TRBJ1-2; V: TRBV7-2; size: -; DNA: TGTGCCAGCAGCCAAGCGACAGGGGCCAACTATGGCTACACCTTC; CDR3: CASSQATGANYGYTF